This T cell receptor (beta chain) was sequenced in a study of blood T cell repertoires in COVID-19. In the study overall: T cells, B-cell-depleted T cells, or PBMCs supplied cDNA or gDNA.

The junction had 1 base not matched to a gene; V was cut back by 3 bases and J by 3 bases. The CDR3 length is 13 residues. The germline gives CDR1 MDHEN, CDR2 SYDVKM. The assay was immunoSEQ multiplex PCR, and TCRdb's table has in-frame clones only and misses some. This sample has approximately 150,000 clones; around nine tenths occur once, and the top ten carry less than 5.5%. The chain employs TRBV28 and TRBJ2-7; 8 positions match TRBD1. The sample comprised peripheral blood. This TCR was sampled from a human donor in a cohort sampled during active COVID-19. The CDR3 DNA sequence: TGTGCCAGCAGTTTTGGACAGGGCTACGAGCAGTACTTC. Translation gives CASSFGQGYEQYF.